These 22 T cell receptor beta chains originate from one sample sequenced in a study of blood T cell repertoires in COVID-19. Sequenced by immunoSEQ multiplex PCR; TCRdb stores in-frame clones only, minus some. The data hold around 170,000 clones, with over 75% observed a single time. Sequencing was done on a sample of peripheral blood. The receptor source for this set is a man between 65 and 85 years old with active or convalescent COVID-19.

The rearrangement joins TRBV4-2 to TRBJ1-2, with 7 bases identical to TRBD1. This CDR3 has 14 amino acids. Germline V gene sequence: CDR1 LGHNA, CDR2 YNFKEQ. V shed 0 bases and J 4 bases; nucleotides not matched to a gene: 2. The CDR3 reads CASSQDRGTYGYTF. DNA for the CDR3: TGTGCCAGCAGCCAAGACAGGGGGACCTATGGCTACACCTTC.

This clone has only a few counts. This sequence joins TRBV7-8 and TRBJ1-1; TRBD1 might be the D (5 bases). CDR3 length: 15 amino acids. CDR1 and CDR2 (germline): SGHVS, FQNEAQ. V was cut by 3 bases and J by 4 bases, with 15 bases left in between. Here the CDR3 reads CASSLSGGVFTEAFF. CDR3 bases: TGTGCCAGCAGCTTGAGCGGGGGAGTATTCACTGAAGCTTTCTTT.

The chain combines TRBV19 with TRBJ1-2; TRBD1 aligns across 7 bases. The CDR3 totals 16 residues. Germline trimming cut 5 bases from V and 4 bases from J; bases unmatched to any gene: 13. Per germline, CDR1 LNHDA and CDR2 SQIVND (reference sequence). CDR3 sequence (DNA): TGTGCCAGTAGTTCAGAGGGGGCGGCACCAATCTATGGCTACACCTTC. It translates to CASSSEGAAPIYGYTF.

The J gene is TRBJ1-6, the V gene TRBV2, with D possibly matching TRBD1 (5 bases). The CDR3 is 15 amino acids. CDR1 SNHLY and CDR2 FYNNEI come from the germline V gene. The V end was cut by 1 base, the J end by 9 bases, with 13 bases between. The CDR3 bases are TGTGCCAGCAGTGAAGTTCCGGGGGTAGTTTCACCCCTCCACTTT. Protein sequence: CASSEVPGVVSPLHF. Based on the CDR3 plus reference TRBV2 and TRBJ1-6, the full variable domain is EPEVTQTPSHQVTQMGQEVILRCVPISNHLYFYWYRQILGQKVEFLVSFYNNEISEKSEIFDDQFSVERPDGSNFTLKIRSTKLEDSAMYFCASSEVPGVVSPLHFGNGTRLTVT.

This clone was recorded at least ten times. The chain has TRBV6-5 and TRBJ1-2; D might be TRBD1 (5 bases). In germline, CDR1 is MNHEY, CDR2 SVGAGI. V gave up 2 bases and J gave up 6 bases, with 10 bases separating them. The CDR3 is made up of 13 amino acids. The CDR3 loop is CASSYGAGDGYTF. Written as DNA, the CDR3 is TGTGCCAGCAGTTACGGCGCGGGGGATGGCTACACCTTC.

This sequence joins TRBV7-9 and TRBJ1-2; 7 positions match TRBD1. The CDR3 sequence is 16 residues long. Germline-derived CDR1 and CDR2 are SEHNR and FQNEAQ (reference sequence). The junction had 12 bases not matched to a gene; V was cut back by 5 bases and J by 3 bases. CDR3 sequence reads: CASSPQPDRRDYGYTF. As DNA, the CDR3 is TGTGCCAGCAGCCCCCAACCGGACAGGAGAGACTATGGCTACACCTTC. Complete variable domain (other parts from reference TRBV7-9 and TRBJ1-2): DTGVSQNPRHKITKRGQNVTFRCDPISEHNRLYWYRQTLGQGPEFLTYFQNEAQLEKSRLLSDRFSAERPKGSFSTLEIQRTEQGDSAMYLCASSPQPDRRDYGYTFGSGTRLTVV.

This chain links TRBV18 with TRBJ2-1; TRBD2 agrees at 7 bases. The CDR3 runs 16 residues. Germline-derived CDR1 and CDR2 are KGHSH and LQKENI. V lost 1 base and J lost 4; bases outside the gene matches: 7. The CDR3 coding sequence is TGTGCCAGCTCACCACTGACGGGAGGTCCTTACAATGAGCAGTTCTTC. The encoded protein is CASSPLTGGPYNEQFF.

Many counts were recorded for this clone. This rearrangement joins TRBV5-1 to TRBJ2-3, with 7 bases identical to TRBD2. The J segment lost 4 bases and the V segment lost 2 bases, leaving 10 bases of the junction unmatched. This CDR3 comprises 16 residues. Per germline, CDR1 SGHRS and CDR2 YFSETQ. For the CDR3, the DNA is TGCGCCAGCAGCTTAGCCGATACTCTAGCGGCAGATACGCAGTATTTT. Protein product: CASSLADTLAADTQYF.

This clone was seen once. The chain couples TRBV7-8 to TRBJ1-5, with TRBD1 as a possible D gene (5 bases). This CDR3 spans 16 amino acids. CDR1 and CDR2 (germline): SGHVS, FQNEAQ. V was trimmed by 2 bases and J by 3 bases, leaving 14 bases between them. This CDR3 reads CASSLFGGVNNQPQHF. The CDR3 nucleotides are TGTGCCAGCAGCTTATTTGGGGGGGTCAACAATCAGCCCCAGCATTTT.

The V call is TRBV7-9, the J call TRBJ1-1; D is possibly TRBD1 (5 bases). Germline V gives CDR1 SEHNR, CDR2 FQNEAQ (reference sequence). This CDR3 has 16 amino acids. V lost 0 bases, J lost 7 bases, and 18 bases lay in between. The CDR3 sequence is CASSLASREVAGEAFF. CDR3 nucleotides: TGTGCCAGCAGCTTAGCATCCAGGGAGGTTGCTGGTGAAGCTTTCTTT.

This chain joins TRBV5-1 and TRBJ2-3; D perhaps matches TRBD2 (5 bases). The germline gives CDR1 SGHRS, CDR2 YFSETQ. V lost 2 bases, J lost 6 bases, and 16 bases lay in between. The CDR3 consists of 15 residues. The DNA for the CDR3 is TGCGCCAGCAGCTTACTAGACGGAAAAAGGGATACGCAGTATTTT. Its protein is CASSLLDGKRDTQYF.

The chain couples TRBV6-5 to TRBJ1-6; unclear D gene. The CDR3 length is 12 residues. From germline, CDR1 is MNHEY and CDR2 SVGAGI. The V end lost 6 bases, the J end lost 8 bases, and 8 bases lay between the germline ends. CDR3 coding DNA: TGTGCCAGCAGCGAGGTAGATTCACCCCTCCACTTT. Its translation: CASSEVDSPLHF.

The J gene is TRBJ2-5, the V gene TRBV5-4; D remains unclear. V lost 2 bases to trimming and J lost 0 bases, with 8 bases between them. CDR1 is SGHNT, CDR2 YYREEE, per germline (reference sequence). The CDR3 is 14 residues long. In DNA, the CDR3 is TGTGCCAGCAGCTTTCGAGGAGACCAAGAGACCCAGTACTTC. Residues: CASSFRGDQETQYF.

The J gene is TRBJ2-5, the V gene TRBV21-1; TRBD2, as called in the table, went unchecked against the DNA. TRBV21-1 is deemed a pseudogene. The length of the CDR3 is 17 residues. The CDR3 DNA is TGTGCCAGCAGCAAAGACCCGACTAGCGGTACCCAAGAGACCCAGTACTTC. Translating it yields CASSKDPTSGTQETQYF.

In nucleotides, the CDR3 is TGCGCCAGCAGCCAAGAAGTCGGAGTGACCCAGTACTTC. It specifies CASSQEVGVTQYF. The V gene is TRBV4-1, the J gene TRBJ2-5; no clear D. V was shortened by 0 bases and J by 7 bases, with 9 bases between the two germline ends. Germline V gives CDR1 MGHRA, CDR2 YSYEKL. The CDR3 sequence is 13 residues long.

CDR3 DNA: TGTGCCAGCAGTTCACTCGCGGTGAATCAGCCCCAGCATTTT. It codes for CASSSLAVNQPQHF. The chain links TRBV6-5 to TRBJ1-5; the D is unclear. Trimming pared 4 bases from V and 4 bases from J, leaving 11 bases between. Germline lookup yields CDR1 MNHEY and CDR2 SVGAGI. The CDR3 is made up of 14 amino acids.

This chain joins TRBV18 and TRBJ2-2, with TRBD1 matching over 8 bases. This CDR3 has 18 residues. CDR1 and CDR2 (germline): KGHSH, LQKENI. With 2 bases clipped from V and 1 base from J, the junction kept 9 bases outside the gene matches. This CDR3 is CASSPMAPGTGNTGELFF. DNA for the CDR3: TGTGCCAGCTCACCAATGGCCCCCGGGACAGGGAACACCGGGGAGCTGTTTTTT.

The V gene is TRBV5-4, the J gene TRBJ1-2, with D perhaps TRBD1 (6 bases). The CDR3 is made up of 14 amino acids. Looked up from germline, CDR1 is SGHNT and CDR2 is YYREEE (reference sequence). The V end was cut by 4 bases, the J end by 3 bases, with 13 bases between. CDR3 amino acids: CASSTQGRDYGYTF. CDR3 nucleotides: TGTGCCAGCAGCACACAGGGTAGGGACTATGGCTACACCTTC. Variable domain in full (rest from reference TRBV5-4 and TRBJ1-2): ETGVTQSPTHLIKTRGQQVTLRCSSQSGHNTVSWYQQALGQGPQFIFQYYREEENGRGNFPPRFSGLQFPNYSSELNVNALELDDSALYLCASSTQGRDYGYTFGSGTRLTVV.

In nucleotides, the CDR3 is TGTGCCACCAGCGGTCCGGGGGGAAGCAATCAGCCCCAGCATTTT. Protein: CATSGPGGSNQPQHF. The chain uses TRBV15 and TRBJ1-5; the D gene is possibly TRBD1 (5 bases). CDR1 and CDR2 (germline): LNHNV, YYDKDF (reference sequence). V was shortened by 5 bases and J by 1 base, with 12 bases between the two germline ends. CDR3 length: 15 amino acids. Drawing the rest from reference TRBV15 and TRBJ1-5, the complete variable domain is DAMVIQNPRYQVTQFGKPVTLSCSQTLNHNVMYWYQQKSSQAPKLLFHYYDKDFNNEADTPDNFQSRRPNTSFCFLDIRSPGLGDTAMYLCATSGPGGSNQPQHFGDGTRLSIL.

The table lists this clone with a few counts. The chain joins TRBV10-3 to TRBJ1-2; weak D call: TRBD1 (5 bases). CDR1 is ENHRY, CDR2 SYGVKD, per germline. The CDR3 extends over 16 amino acids. Between the trimmed V and J ends, which lost 6 bases and 1 base, there was a span of 18 bases. CDR3 sequence reads: CAIRASKTVHNYGYTF. The DNA for the CDR3 is TGTGCCATCAGGGCGAGTAAGACAGTACATAACTATGGCTACACCTTC.

A single count supports this clone. The gene calls are TRBV18 and TRBJ2-7; 9 bases are a match to TRBD2. Per germline, CDR1 KGHSH and CDR2 LQKENI. The CDR3 consists of 17 residues. With 2 bases clipped from V and 0 bases from J, the junction kept 8 bases outside the gene matches. The CDR3 spells CASSPVPLAGNSYEQYF. The CDR3 bases are TGTGCCAGCTCACCAGTGCCCCTAGCGGGAAACTCCTACGAGCAGTACTTC. The full variable domain, its missing parts supplied by reference TRBV18 and TRBJ2-7, is NAGVMQNPRHLVRRRGQEARLRCSPMKGHSHVYWYRQLPEEGLKFMVYLQKENIIDESGMPKERFSAEFPKEGPSILRIQQVVRGDSAAYFCASSPVPLAGNSYEQYFGPGTRLTVT.

This clone was counted only a few times. CDR3 bases: TGTGCCAGTAGTACCGCTCGCACAGGGGGTGGTGAAGCTTTCTTT. It specifies CASSTARTGGGEAFF. The chain recombines TRBV19 with TRBJ1-1, with TRBD1 matching 8 bases. Germline values: CDR1 LNHDA, CDR2 SQIVND (reference sequence). The length of the CDR3 is 15 residues. V shed 4 bases, J shed 7 bases, and the junction held 11 bases outside the gene matches.